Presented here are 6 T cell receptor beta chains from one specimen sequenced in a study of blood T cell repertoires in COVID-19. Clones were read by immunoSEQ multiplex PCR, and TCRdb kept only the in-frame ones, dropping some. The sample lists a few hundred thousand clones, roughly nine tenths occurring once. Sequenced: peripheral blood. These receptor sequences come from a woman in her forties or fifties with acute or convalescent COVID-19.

In nucleotides, the CDR3 is TGTGCCAGCAGCGTAAGTGGGAGGGCAGATACGCAGTATTTT. Translating it yields CASSVSGRADTQYF. The chain employs TRBV9 and TRBJ2-3; 7 nucleotides agree with TRBD2. The germline V gene has CDR1 SGDLS and CDR2 YYNGEE. Germline trimming cut 1 base from V and 4 bases from J; bases unmatched to any gene: 3. The CDR3 has 14 amino acids.

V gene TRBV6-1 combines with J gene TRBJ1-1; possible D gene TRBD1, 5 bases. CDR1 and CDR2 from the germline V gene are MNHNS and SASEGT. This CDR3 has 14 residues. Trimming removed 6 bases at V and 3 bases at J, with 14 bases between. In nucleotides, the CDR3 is TGTGCCAGCAGACCGGCAGGGCTTCACACTGAAGCTTTCTTT. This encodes CASRPAGLHTEAFF.

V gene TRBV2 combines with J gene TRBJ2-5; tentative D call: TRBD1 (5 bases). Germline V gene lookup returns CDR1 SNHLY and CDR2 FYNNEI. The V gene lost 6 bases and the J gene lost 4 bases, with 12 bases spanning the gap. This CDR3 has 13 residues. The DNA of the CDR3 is TGTGCCAGCAGAGGCCAGGGTCGAGAGACCCAGTACTTC. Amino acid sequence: CASRGQGRETQYF.

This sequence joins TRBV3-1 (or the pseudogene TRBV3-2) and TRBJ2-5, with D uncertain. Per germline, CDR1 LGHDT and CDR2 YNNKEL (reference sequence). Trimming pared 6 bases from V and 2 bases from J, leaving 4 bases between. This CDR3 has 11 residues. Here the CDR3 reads CASRLQETQYF. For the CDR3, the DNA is TGTGCCAGCAGACTTCAAGAGACCCAGTACTTC.

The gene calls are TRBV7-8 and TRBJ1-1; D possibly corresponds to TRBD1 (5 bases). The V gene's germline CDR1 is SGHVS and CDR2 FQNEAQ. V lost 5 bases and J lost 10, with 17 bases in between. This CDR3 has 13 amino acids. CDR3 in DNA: TGTGCCAGCAGCGCCCGGGAGTCTGGGGGAGCTTTCTTT. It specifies CASSARESGGAFF.

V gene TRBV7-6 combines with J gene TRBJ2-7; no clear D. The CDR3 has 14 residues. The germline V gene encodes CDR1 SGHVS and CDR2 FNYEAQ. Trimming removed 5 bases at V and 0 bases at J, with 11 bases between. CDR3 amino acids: CASSPTTLSYEQYF. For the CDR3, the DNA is TGTGCCAGCAGCCCCACGACACTCTCCTACGAGCAGTACTTC.